Sequencing of this T cell receptor (beta chain) was carried out in a study of blood T cell repertoires in COVID-19. Overall study: Researchers got acute and convalescent COVID-19 samples from the United States, Italy and Spain. T cells, B-cell-depleted T cells, or PBMCs provided the cDNA or gDNA that served as material.

The CDR3 extends over 16 amino acids. CDR1 and CDR2 from the germline V gene are SEHNR and FQNEAQ (reference sequence). Trimming took off 1 base at V and 3 bases at J, with 12 bases between the two ends. In the original analysis: Reference gene primers were amplified, and this amplification served to estimate nucleated cell counts. Only in-frame clones appear in the TCRdb table, and some are missing; sequencing was by immunoSEQ multiplex PCR. Clonal size and the V and J genes are those of that table, whereas D and trimming came from the DNA. The sample has approximately 180,000 clones; roughly 81% are singletons. Enrollment of patients from Seattle took place during active infection, with longitudinal follow-up. This clone was found once.

Source material: peripheral blood. V and J are TRBV7-9 and TRBJ2-2; D gene unclear. The sequence was obtained from a woman at least 80 years old with COVID-19, enrolled during active disease. This chain's CDR3 is CASSLEIAGDTGELFF. CDR3 DNA: TGTGCCAGCAGCTTAGAGATAGCTGGTGACACCGGGGAGCTGTTTTTT.